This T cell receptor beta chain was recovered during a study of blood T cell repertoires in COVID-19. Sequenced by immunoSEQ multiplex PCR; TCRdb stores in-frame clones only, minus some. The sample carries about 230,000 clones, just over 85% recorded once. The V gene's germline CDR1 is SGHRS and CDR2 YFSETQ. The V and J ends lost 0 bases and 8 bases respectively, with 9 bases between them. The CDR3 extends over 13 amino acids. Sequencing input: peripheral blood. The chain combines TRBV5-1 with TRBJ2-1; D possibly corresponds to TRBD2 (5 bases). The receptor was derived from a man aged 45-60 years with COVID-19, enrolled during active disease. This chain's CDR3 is CASSLVTGYEQFF. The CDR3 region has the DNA TGCGCCAGCAGCTTGGTGACGGGGTATGAGCAGTTCTTC.